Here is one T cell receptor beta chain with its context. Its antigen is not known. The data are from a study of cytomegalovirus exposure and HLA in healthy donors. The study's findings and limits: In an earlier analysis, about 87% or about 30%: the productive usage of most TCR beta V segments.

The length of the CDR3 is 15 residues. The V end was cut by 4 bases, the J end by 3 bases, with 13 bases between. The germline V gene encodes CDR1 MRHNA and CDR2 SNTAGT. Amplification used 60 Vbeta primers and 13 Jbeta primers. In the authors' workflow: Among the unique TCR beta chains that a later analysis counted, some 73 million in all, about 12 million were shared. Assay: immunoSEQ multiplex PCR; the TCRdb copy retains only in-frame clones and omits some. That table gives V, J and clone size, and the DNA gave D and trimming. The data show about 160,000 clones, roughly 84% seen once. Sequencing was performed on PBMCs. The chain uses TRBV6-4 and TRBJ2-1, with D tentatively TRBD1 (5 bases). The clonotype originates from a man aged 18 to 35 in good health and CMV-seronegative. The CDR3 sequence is CASSGSGKFYNEQFF. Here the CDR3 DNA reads TGTGCCAGCAGTGGGTCAGGGAAATTCTACAATGAGCAGTTCTTC.